This T cell receptor beta chain was sequenced during a study of CD8+CD57+ T cells in acquired aplastic anemia. Study-wide background: The study obtained about 10 million reads on average for CD4+ cells from healthy donors.

Germline assignment: CDR1 SGHTA and CDR2 FQGTGA. This CDR3 has 20 amino acids. V shed 1 base and J 1 base; nucleotides not matched to a gene: 11. Researchers used genomic DNA as the template to profile TCR beta VDJ and CDR3. One entry per CDR3 protein results from TCRdb running MiXCR on the reads. The sample consists of fewer than 200,000 distinct CDR3 sequences, approximately 40% of them appearing once. The source of this sequence is a human donor in good health. The sample was sorted CD4+, CD8+, or CD8+CD57+ T cells (not recorded which) from PBMCs. The chain joins TRBV7-3 to TRBJ2-6; 9 nucleotides line up with TRBD1. DNA for the CDR3: TGTGCCAGCAGCTTAAAGGGGACAGGGAGGGAAAGTTCTGGGGCCAACGTCCTGACTTTC. Protein: CASSLKGTGRESSGANVLTF. Full variable domain (rest looked up from reference TRBV7-3 and TRBJ2-6): GAGVSQTPSNKVTEKGKYVELRCDPISGHTALYWYRQSLGQGPEFLIYFQGTGAADDSGLPNDRFFAVRPEGSVSTLKIQRTERGDSAVYLCASSLKGTGRESSGANVLTFGAGSRLTVL.